This T cell receptor (beta chain) was recorded in a study of blood T cell repertoires in COVID-19. Turning to the study itself: In each case, the material was cDNA or gDNA derived from T cells, B-cell-depleted T cells, or PBMCs.

The V end was cut by 5 bases, the J end by 0 bases, with 11 bases between. From germline, CDR1 is SGHTA and CDR2 FQGNSA. This CDR3 is 15 amino acids long. Sequenced by immunoSEQ multiplex PCR; TCRdb stores in-frame clones only, minus some. The sample holds about 160,000 clones, about 80% seen once. This chain uses TRBV7-2 with TRBJ2-1, with a possible D match to TRBD1 (6 bases). The clonotype was recovered from a woman older than 75 with acute or convalescent COVID-19. Sample: peripheral blood. CDR3 amino acids: CASSQDSSSYNEQFF. CDR3 DNA: TGTGCCAGCAGCCAGGACAGCAGCTCCTACAATGAGCAGTTCTTC.